Below, 19 T cell receptor beta chains from the same sample are listed, as sequenced in a study of long-term antiretroviral therapy in people with HIV. The immunoSEQ assay was v3.0, run at survey level. Measured with immunoSEQ multiplex PCR; TCRdb has only the in-frame clones, and not every one. In the table there are tens of thousands of clones, around 79% of which are singletons. Sequencing used unsorted PBMCs, obtained 4.1 years after starting antiretroviral therapy. The receptor source for this set is a woman aged 40-49 years with HIV.

The chain is built from TRBV2 and TRBJ2-5; D is possibly TRBD2 (5 bases). This CDR3 region has 13 residues. Trimming took off 6 bases at V and 5 bases at J, with 13 bases between the two ends. Germline V gives CDR1 SNHLY, CDR2 FYNNEI. Here the CDR3 DNA reads TGTGCCAGCAGCCTAGCCAACGCGGAGACCCAGTACTTC. It translates to CASSLANAETQYF.

This rearrangement joins TRBV12-5 to TRBJ1-4; no reliable D call. Germline V gives CDR1 LGHNT, CDR2 FRNRAP. The V end was cut by 2 bases, the J end by 7 bases, with 5 bases between. This CDR3 region has 12 residues. CDR3 nucleotides: TGTGCTAGTGGTTTGACCTCTGAAAAACTGTTTTTT. It is translated as CASGLTSEKLFF.

The chain has TRBV9 and TRBJ2-7; 7 bases match TRBD1. Germline CDR1 SGDLS, CDR2 YYNGEE. Trimming cost V 4 bases and J 0 bases; bases outside gene matches: 7. CDR3 length equals 15 residues. The CDR3 is CASSPSGQRSYEQYF. CDR3 sequence (DNA): TGTGCCAGCAGCCCCTCGGGACAGCGCTCCTACGAGCAGTACTTC. The full variable domain, in which reference TRBV9 and TRBJ2-7 provide the parts outside the CDR3, is DSGVTQTPKHLITATGQRVTLRCSPRSGDLSVYWYQQSLDQGLQFLIQYYNGEERAKGNILERFSAQQFPDLHSELNLSSLELGDSALYFCASSPSGQRSYEQYFGPGTRLTVT.

This rearrangement joins TRBV27 to TRBJ2-7, with TRBD1 matching over 9 bases. Trimming at V came to 6 bases and at J to 2 bases, leaving 5 bases not matched to a gene. CDR1 is MNHEY and CDR2 is SMNVEV in the germline V gene (reference sequence). The CDR3 is 14 amino acids. The CDR3 region is CASRRQGGTYEQYF. In DNA form, the CDR3 reads TGTGCCAGCAGGAGACAGGGGGGAACCTACGAGCAGTACTTC.

The chain carries TRBV6-5 and TRBJ1-1, with D uncertain. Germline loops: CDR1 MNHEY, CDR2 SVGAGI. Trimming took 4 bases from V and 0 from J, leaving 12 bases between them. This CDR3 is 15 amino acids long. The CDR3 region is CASSSQRQLNTEAFF. CDR3 nucleotide sequence: TGTGCCAGCAGTTCCCAAAGGCAGTTGAACACTGAAGCTTTCTTT.

The chain combines TRBV5-5 with TRBJ2-7, with D possibly TRBD2 on 5 matching bases. This CDR3 region has 15 residues. Trimming took off 3 bases at V and 4 bases at J, with 17 bases between the two ends. The germline V gene encodes CDR1 SGHKS and CDR2 YYEKEE (reference sequence). In DNA form, the CDR3 reads TGTGCCAGCAGCTGGTTGGACCGGGGTACTTACGAGCAGTACTTC. It yields the protein CASSWLDRGTYEQYF.

This clone appeared a few times. The rearrangement links TRBV14 to TRBJ1-1; D unresolved. Per the germline V gene, CDR1 is SGHDN and CDR2 is FVKESK. Trimming removed 1 base at V and 1 base at J, with 4 bases between. There are 13 residues in the CDR3. CDR3 in amino acids: CASSQVTNTEAFF. For the CDR3, the DNA is TGTGCCAGCAGCCAAGTGACGAACACTGAAGCTTTCTTT.

V is TRBV7-6 and J is TRBJ2-5; D is perhaps TRBD2 (6 bases). V was trimmed by 6 bases and J by 4 bases, leaving 15 bases between them. From germline, CDR1 is SGHVS and CDR2 FNYEAQ. This CDR3 is 14 amino acids long. The CDR3 region has the DNA TGTGCCAGCAGTTACGCCAGGGAGGCAGAGACCCAGTACTTC. Protein product: CASSYAREAETQYF.

The chain recombines TRBV4-1 with TRBJ1-5; D call uncertain. There are 14 residues in the CDR3. Trimming removed 2 bases at V and 5 bases at J, with 10 bases between. The V gene's germline CDR1 is MGHRA and CDR2 YSYEKL. CDR3 in DNA: TGCGCCAGCAGCCAAATCGAAGGGCATCAGCCCCAGCATTTT. It yields the protein CASSQIEGHQPQHF.

The rearrangement joins TRBV5-4 to TRBJ2-2; TRBD1 matches at 11 bases. CDR3 size: 16 residues. V gave up 3 bases and J gave up 1 base; unmatched junction bases: 2. Germline assignment: CDR1 SGHNT and CDR2 YYREEE (reference sequence). CDR3 nucleotides: TGTGCCAGCAGCTGGGGGACAGGGGGGAACACCGGGGAGCTGTTTTTT. As protein: CASSWGTGGNTGELFF.

The V and J genes are TRBV7-2 and TRBJ1-1; a weak D match, TRBD1 (5 bases). Deletions cut 8 bases from V and 4 bases from J, with 17 bases between. Germline V gene lookup returns CDR1 SGHTA and CDR2 FQGNSA. This CDR3 has 14 amino acids. CDR3 coding DNA: TGTGCCAGCGCGGGGGGTGGGGCGCGCACTGAAGCTTTCTTT. The encoded protein is CASAGGGARTEAFF.

The gene calls are TRBV6-5 and TRBJ2-7; the match to TRBD2 covers 14 bases. This CDR3 comprises 16 residues. Per germline, CDR1 MNHEY and CDR2 SVGAGI. V shed 4 bases and J 3 bases; nucleotides not matched to a gene: 5. This CDR3 is CASSSTSGGASYEQYF. The CDR3 bases are TGTGCCAGCAGTTCGACTAGCGGGGGGGCAAGCTACGAGCAGTACTTC.

The chain recombines TRBV9 with TRBJ2-7, with TRBD2 matching 14 bases. The germline gives CDR1 SGDLS, CDR2 YYNGEE. V gave up 4 bases and J gave up 6 bases; unmatched junction bases: 9. CDR3 length: 16 amino acids. The CDR3 spells CASSPTSGRAVLEQYF. The CDR3 region has the DNA TGTGCCAGCAGCCCGACTAGCGGGAGGGCTGTCCTCGAGCAGTACTTC.

By sample fraction, this clone is medium-sized. The chain employs TRBV19 and TRBJ1-1; weak D call: TRBD1 (5 bases). V was cut by 7 bases and J by 1 base, with 10 bases left in between. Germline CDR1 and CDR2: LNHDA and SQIVND (reference sequence). This CDR3 spans 13 amino acids. In DNA form, the CDR3 reads TGTGCCAGTAAGGTAGGACAGAACACTGAAGCTTTCTTT. Translating it yields CASKVGQNTEAFF.

V usage is TRBV6-6 and J usage is TRBJ2-1, with D perhaps TRBD2 (5 bases). Germline values: CDR1 MNHNY, CDR2 SVGAGI (reference sequence). This CDR3 spans 14 amino acids. Trimming took 3 bases from V and 9 from J, leaving 15 bases between them. The CDR3 region is CASSYGGSAGEQFF. The CDR3 region has the DNA TGTGCCAGCAGTTATGGTGGTAGCGCAGGTGAGCAGTTCTTC.

This chain connects TRBV19 to TRBJ2-5, with D unclear. The germline CDR1 and CDR2 sequences are LNHDA and SQIVND (reference sequence). V shed 3 bases and J shed 5 bases, with 13 bases lying between them. The CDR3 is 14 residues long. This chain's CDR3 is CASSIFEGFETQYF. CDR3 DNA sequence: TGTGCCAGTAGTATTTTTGAAGGCTTTGAGACCCAGTACTTC.

The chain employs TRBV11-2 and TRBJ1-5; D is unclear. Germline loops: CDR1 SGHAT, CDR2 FQNNGV. The V end was cut by 4 bases, the J end by 6 bases, with 7 bases between. The CDR3 runs to 12 residues. CDR3 protein: CASSSPGQPQHF. The CDR3 DNA reads as TGTGCCAGCAGCTCTCCCGGTCAGCCCCAGCATTTT. Full variable domain (remainder filled in from reference TRBV11-2 and TRBJ1-5): EAGVAQSPRYKIIEKRQSVAFWCNPISGHATLYWYQQILGQGPKLLIQFQNNGVVDDSQLPKDRFSAERLKGVDSTLKIQPAKLEDSAVYLCASSSPGQPQHFGDGTRLSIL.

The V call is TRBV19, the J call TRBJ2-1; D ambiguous. The CDR3 spans 14 residues. V was clipped by 3 bases and J by 7 bases, with 13 bases between them. Germline V gene sequence: CDR1 LNHDA, CDR2 SQIVND (reference sequence). The CDR3 loop is CASSMGWGLNEQFF. The CDR3 region has the DNA TGTGCCAGTAGTATGGGTTGGGGATTGAATGAGCAGTTCTTC.

The chain recombines TRBV29-1 with TRBJ2-1, with D maybe TRBD1 (5 bases). The CDR3 is 16 residues long. V was shortened by 5 bases and J by 1 base, with 18 bases between the two germline ends. Germline loops: CDR1 SQVTM, CDR2 ANQGSEA. As DNA, the CDR3 is TGCAGCGTTCAGGGATTGATATCCTCATCCTACAATGAGCAGTTCTTC. Protein product: CSVQGLISSSYNEQFF.